The next 17 T cell receptor beta chains were all read from a single sample in a study of cytomegalovirus exposure and HLA in healthy donors. This PCR relied on a set of 60 Vbeta primers and 13 Jbeta primers. Clones were sequenced by immunoSEQ multiplex PCR, and TCRdb holds only the in-frame ones, with some missing. The repertoire holds roughly 100,000 clones, with almost 80% as singletons. The specimen sequenced was PBMCs. These receptor sequences come from a man between 45 and 60 years old in good health and CMV-seropositive.

This clone was counted a single time. The rearrangement uses TRBV5-1 and TRBJ2-1; 7 positions agree with TRBD1. J gave up 0 bases and V 5 bases, and 11 bases lay outside the gene matches. The CDR3 is 17 residues long. CDR1 and CDR2 from the germline V gene are SGHRS and YFSETQ. CDR3 nucleotides: TGCGCCAGCAGGGAAAATCCGGGACAGAGCTCCTACAATGAGCAGTTCTTC. Its protein is CASRENPGQSSYNEQFF.

As concerns this clone: This specimen includes other DNA sequences encoding the same CDR3. V usage is TRBV7-8 and J usage is TRBJ2-1; D perhaps matches TRBD2 (5 bases). With 1 base removed from V and 2 bases from J, the gap between germline ends came to 12 bases. CDR1 SGHVS and CDR2 FQNEAQ come from the germline V gene. The CDR3 covers 16 residues. The CDR3: CASSLVASGAYNEQFF. As DNA, the CDR3 is TGTGCCAGCAGCTTAGTGGCCAGCGGAGCCTACAATGAGCAGTTCTTC.

The chain couples TRBV29-1 to TRBJ2-2; 10 positions match TRBD2. Germline V gene lookup returns CDR1 SQVTM and CDR2 ANQGSEA. Losses at the gene ends were 7 bases for V and 1 base for J; bases not matched to a gene: 3. This CDR3 region has 14 residues. The CDR3 DNA sequence: TGCAGCGCCAGACTAGCGGGGAACACCGGGGAGCTGTTTTTT. It codes for CSARLAGNTGELFF.

In this sample, this clone turned up a few times. V is TRBV19 and J is TRBJ2-5, with 7 bases identical to TRBD2. CDR3 size: 14 residues. Per germline, CDR1 LNHDA and CDR2 SQIVND (reference sequence). The ends lost 6 bases at V and 2 bases at J; junction bases unmatched: 6. The CDR3 protein is CASSRTSAQETQYF. CDR3 in DNA: TGTGCCAGTAGCCGTACTAGCGCACAAGAGACCCAGTACTTC.

This chain joins TRBV5-1 and TRBJ2-7; 9 bases map to TRBD2. The length of the CDR3 is 16 residues. Germline V gene sequence: CDR1 SGHRS, CDR2 YFSETQ. V gave up 1 base and J gave up 7 bases; unmatched junction bases: 12. CDR3 nucleotide sequence: TGCGCCAGCAGCTTGATTAGCGGGAGTGGGTTGGGGGAGCAGTACTTC. Translation gives CASSLISGSGLGEQYF. Combining the CDR3 with reference TRBV5-1 and TRBJ2-7 gives the whole variable domain KAGVTQTPRYLIKTRGQQVTLSCSPISGHRSVSWYQQTPGQGLQFLFEYFSETQRNKGNFPGRFSGRQFSNSRSEMNVSTLELGDSALYLCASSLISGSGLGEQYFGPGTRLTVT.

The chain has TRBV19 and TRBJ2-2; TRBD2 matches 11 bases. The V gene's germline CDR1 is LNHDA and CDR2 SQIVND (reference sequence). Germline trimming cut 5 bases from V and 7 bases from J; bases unmatched to any gene: 9. The CDR3 covers 16 residues. The CDR3, as DNA: TGTGCCAGTAGTTATGGCCTAGCGGGAGGCGTCGGGGAGCTGTTTTTT. As protein: CASSYGLAGGVGELFF.

V is TRBV9 and J is TRBJ2-1, with 12 bases identical to TRBD1. The CDR3 is made up of 17 amino acids. Per germline, CDR1 SGDLS and CDR2 YYNGEE. Trimming at V came to 4 bases and at J to 7 bases, leaving 12 bases not matched to a gene. CDR3 residues: CASSTPTGTGGWNEQFF. The CDR3 DNA reads as TGTGCCAGCAGCACACCCACCGGGACAGGGGGCTGGAATGAGCAGTTCTTC.

A single count supports this clone. CDR3 sequence reads: CASSQDPGQNFQETQYF. DNA of the CDR3: TGCGCCAGCAGCCAAGACCCGGGACAGAACTTTCAAGAGACCCAGTACTTC. The gene calls are TRBV4-1 and TRBJ2-5, with 7 bases fitting TRBD1. Germline-derived CDR1 and CDR2 are MGHRA and YSYEKL. This CDR3 has 17 residues. The junction had 9 bases not matched to a gene; V was cut back by 0 bases and J by 2 bases.

V gene TRBV7-9 combines with J gene TRBJ2-1; D may be TRBD1 (6 bases). V lost 5 bases to trimming and J lost 3 bases, with 23 bases between them. Germline V gene data show CDR1 as SEHNR and CDR2 as FQNEAQ (reference sequence). This CDR3 has 18 amino acids. The CDR3 protein is CASSPIISRGVNYNEQFF. The CDR3 nucleotides read TGTGCCAGCAGCCCTATTATATCCAGGGGAGTAAACTACAATGAGCAGTTCTTC.

Here the CDR3 reads CASSEDAGGFLAKNIQYF. CDR3 in DNA: TGTGCCAGCAGTGAAGATGCGGGAGGGTTCCTAGCCAAAAACATTCAGTACTTC. The V gene is TRBV6-1, the J gene TRBJ2-4, with 9 nucleotides matching TRBD2. This CDR3 has 18 residues. Germline-derived CDR1 and CDR2 are MNHNS and SASEGT. The junction had 7 bases not matched to a gene; V was cut back by 1 base and J by 0 bases.

This clone was found a few times. The chain combines TRBV6-5 with TRBJ1-2; maybe TRBD1 (6 bases). V was cut by 1 base and J by 6 bases, with 15 bases left in between. This CDR3 has 15 amino acids. CDR1 is MNHEY and CDR2 is SVGAGI in the germline V gene. The CDR3 sequence: CASSYYGTTKNGYTF. The CDR3 region has the DNA TGTGCCAGCAGTTACTACGGGACAACAAAAAATGGCTACACCTTC.

V usage is TRBV6-5 and J usage is TRBJ2-1, with D unclear. V was pared by 0 bases and J by 2 bases, with 11 bases between. This CDR3 region has 16 residues. Germline values: CDR1 MNHEY, CDR2 SVGAGI. CDR3 bases: TGTGCCAGCAGTTACTCCACAGACACAACCTACAATGAGCAGTTCTTC. This encodes CASSYSTDTTYNEQFF.

V and J are TRBV11-2 and TRBJ1-4, with D perhaps matching TRBD1 (5 bases). The CDR3 is made up of 17 amino acids. Germline assignment: CDR1 SGHAT and CDR2 FQNNGV. The V end lost 1 base, the J end lost 5 bases, and 17 bases lay between the germline ends. CDR3 DNA sequence: TGTGCCAGCAGCTTAGGTGTCAGGGCGGCTCGGAATGAAAAACTGTTTTTT. Translation: CASSLGVRAARNEKLFF.

This chain joins TRBV9 and TRBJ1-1, with 7 nucleotides matching TRBD1. V lost 0 bases to trimming and J lost 8 bases; unmatched junction nucleotides: 10. CDR1 SGDLS and CDR2 YYNGEE come from the germline V gene. The CDR3 covers 15 residues. The CDR3 DNA sequence: TGTGCCAGCAGCGTAGAGGGGGTCAGGGGGGTGGAAGCTTTCTTT. It is translated as CASSVEGVRGVEAFF.

V is TRBV6-5 and J is TRBJ2-7; the match to TRBD1 covers 10 bases. CDR3 size: 14 residues. Germline V gene sequence: CDR1 MNHEY, CDR2 SVGAGI. J lost 6 bases, V lost 7 bases, and 9 bases had no gene match. CDR3 sequence: CASKPGQGFFEQYF. The CDR3 DNA reads TGTGCCAGCAAGCCGGGACAGGGGTTCTTCGAGCAGTACTTC.

J is TRBJ2-7 and V is TRBV28; 7 positions match TRBD1. The CDR3 is 14 amino acids. Trimming at V came to 5 bases and at J to 2 bases, leaving 6 bases not matched to a gene. Per germline, CDR1 MDHEN and CDR2 SYDVKM. CDR3 amino acids: CASSPPTGAYEQYF. As DNA, the CDR3 is TGTGCCAGCAGTCCACCAACAGGGGCCTACGAGCAGTACTTC.

The chain employs TRBV5-6 and TRBJ2-5, with TRBD2 matching 12 bases. Trimming cost V 0 bases and J 2 bases; bases outside gene matches: 2. Germline V gene lookup returns CDR1 SGHDT and CDR2 YYEEEE. The CDR3 totals 16 residues. For the CDR3, the DNA is TGTGCCAGCAGCTTGGGGACTAGCGGGGTACAAGAGACCCAGTACTTC. It specifies CASSLGTSGVQETQYF. The variable domain in full, completed from reference TRBV5-6 and TRBJ2-5, reads DAGVTQSPTHLIKTRGQQVTLRCSPKSGHDTVSWYQQALGQGPQFIFQYYEEEERQRGNFPDRFSGHQFPNYSSELNVNALLLGDSALYLCASSLGTSGVQETQYFGPGTRLLVL.